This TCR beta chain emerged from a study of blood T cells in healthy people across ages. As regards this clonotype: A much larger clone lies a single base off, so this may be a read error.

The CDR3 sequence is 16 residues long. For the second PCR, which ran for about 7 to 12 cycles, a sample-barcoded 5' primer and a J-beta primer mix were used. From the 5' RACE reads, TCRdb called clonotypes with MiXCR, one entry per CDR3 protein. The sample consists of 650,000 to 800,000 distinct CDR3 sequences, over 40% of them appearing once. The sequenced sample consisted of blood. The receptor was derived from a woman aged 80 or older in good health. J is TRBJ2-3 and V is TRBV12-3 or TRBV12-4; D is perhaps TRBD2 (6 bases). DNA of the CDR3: TGTGCCAGCAGTAGGGGAGGCAGGACCACCACAGATATGCAGTATTTT. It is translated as CASSRGGRTTTDMQYF.